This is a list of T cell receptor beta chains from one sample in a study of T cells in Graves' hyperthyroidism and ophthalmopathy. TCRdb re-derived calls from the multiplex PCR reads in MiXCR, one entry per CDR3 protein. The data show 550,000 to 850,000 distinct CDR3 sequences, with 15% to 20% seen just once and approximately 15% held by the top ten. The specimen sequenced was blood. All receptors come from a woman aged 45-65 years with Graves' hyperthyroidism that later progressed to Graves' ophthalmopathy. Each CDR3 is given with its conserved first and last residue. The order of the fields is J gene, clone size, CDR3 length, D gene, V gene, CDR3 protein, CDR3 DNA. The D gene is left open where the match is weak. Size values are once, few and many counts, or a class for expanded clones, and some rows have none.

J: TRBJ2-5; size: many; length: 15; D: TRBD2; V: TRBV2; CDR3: CASSSGTSGGETQYF; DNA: TGTGCCAGCAGTTCCGGGACTAGCGGGGGAGAGACCCAGTACTTC
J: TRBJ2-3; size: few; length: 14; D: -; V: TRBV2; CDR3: CASPRARAADTQYF; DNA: TGTGCCAGCCCACGTGCCCGGGCGGCAGATACGCAGTATTTT
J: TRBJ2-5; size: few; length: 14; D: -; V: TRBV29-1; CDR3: CSAGRNLLQETQYF; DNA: TGCAGCGCCGGTAGGAATCTCCTCCAAGAGACCCAGTACTTC
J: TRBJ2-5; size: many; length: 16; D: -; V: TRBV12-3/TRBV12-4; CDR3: CASSLSLNHPKETQYF; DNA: TGTGCCAGCAGTTTGTCCCTCAACCACCCTAAAGAGACCCAGTACTTC
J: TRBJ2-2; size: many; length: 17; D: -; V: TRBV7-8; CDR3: CASSLGGGREGTGELFF; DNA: TGTGCCAGCAGCCTAGGGGGAGGGCGCGAAGGTACCGGGGAGCTGTTTTTT
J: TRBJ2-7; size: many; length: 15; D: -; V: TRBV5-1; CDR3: CASSLAPGRPYEQYF; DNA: TGCGCCAGCAGCTTGGCGCCAGGGAGGCCCTACGAGCAGTACTTC
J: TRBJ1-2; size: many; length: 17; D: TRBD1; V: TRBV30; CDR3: CAWRARDSIFQPYGYTF; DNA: TGTGCCTGGAGGGCCCGGGACAGTATCTTCCAACCGTATGGCTACACCTTC
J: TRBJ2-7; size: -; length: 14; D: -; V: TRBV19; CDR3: CASSINNFSSEQYF; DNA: TGTGCCAGTAGTATAAATAACTTTTCCTCCGAGCAGTACTTC
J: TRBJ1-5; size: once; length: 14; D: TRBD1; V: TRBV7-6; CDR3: CASSSGQGTQPQHF; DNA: TGTGCCAGCAGCTCTGGACAGGGGACTCAGCCCCAGCATTTT
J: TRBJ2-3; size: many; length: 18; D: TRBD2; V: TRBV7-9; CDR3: CASSSTRLAGVPTDTQYF; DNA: TGTGCCAGCAGTTCGACACGACTAGCGGGGGTTCCCACAGATACGCAGTATTTT
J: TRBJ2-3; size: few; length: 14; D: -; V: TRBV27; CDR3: CASSSHRDTDTQYF; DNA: TGTGCCAGCAGTTCCCACAGGGATACAGATACGCAGTATTTT
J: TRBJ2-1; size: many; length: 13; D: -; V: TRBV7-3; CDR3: CASRGGPDNEQFF; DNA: TGTGCCAGCAGAGGGGGACCAGACAATGAGCAGTTCTTC
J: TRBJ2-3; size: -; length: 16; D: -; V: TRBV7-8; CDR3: CASSQSAFGSGDTQYF; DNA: TGTGCCAGCAGCCAAAGTGCGTTCGGCTCGGGGGATACGCAGTATTTT
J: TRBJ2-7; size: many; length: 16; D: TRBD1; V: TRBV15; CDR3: CATSRGQGTALGEQYF; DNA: TGTGCCACCAGCAGAGGGCAAGGGACAGCTTTAGGCGAGCAGTACTTC
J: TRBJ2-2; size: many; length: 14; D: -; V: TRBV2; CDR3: CASSEFFNTGELFF; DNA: TGTGCCAGCAGTGAATTTTTCAACACCGGGGAGCTGTTTTTT
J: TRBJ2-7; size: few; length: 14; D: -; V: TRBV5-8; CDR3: CASRQDWSSYEQYF; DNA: TGTGCCAGCAGACAAGACTGGAGCTCCTACGAGCAGTACTTC
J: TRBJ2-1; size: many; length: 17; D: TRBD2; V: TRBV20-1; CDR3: CSARAPLAGGRANEQFF; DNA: TGCAGTGCTAGAGCCCCCTTGGCGGGGGGGCGGGCGAATGAGCAGTTCTTC
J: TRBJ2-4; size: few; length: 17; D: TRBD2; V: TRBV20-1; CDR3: CSARGSREEVAKNIQYF; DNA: TGCAGTGCTAGAGGTTCCCGGGAGGAGGTTGCCAAAAACATTCAGTACTTC
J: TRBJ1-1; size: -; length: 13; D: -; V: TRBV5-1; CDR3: CASSRGEEAEAFF; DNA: TGCGCCAGCAGCCGAGGGGAGGAGGCTGAAGCTTTCTTT
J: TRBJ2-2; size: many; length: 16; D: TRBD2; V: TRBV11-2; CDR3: CASSPRLAANTGELFF; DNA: TGTGCCAGCAGCCCCCGCCTAGCGGCGAACACCGGGGAGCTGTTTTTT